The next 8 T cell receptor beta chains were all read from a single sample in a study of monozygotic twins with inflammatory bowel disease. TCRdb processed the 5' RACE reads again and assigns one entry to each CDR3 protein, with no DNA. The sample totals more than 300,000 distinct CDR3 sequences. The sequencing sample was made of blood. Source of these receptors: a human donor with ulcerative colitis or Crohn's disease, or a healthy co-twin of an affected twin (not recorded which).

The rearrangement links TRBV27 to TRBJ1-2. From germline, CDR1 is MNHEY and CDR2 SMNVEV (reference sequence). The CDR3 has 13 residues. The CDR3 sequence is CASGPPAYYGYTF.

This rearrangement joins TRBV4-1 to TRBJ2-7. The CDR3 consists of 15 residues. Looked up from germline, CDR1 is MGHRA and CDR2 is YSYEKL. This CDR3 is CASSQEYGTSYEQYF.

The chain's CDR3 is CASSLRATYEQYF. V gene TRBV5-6 combines with J gene TRBJ2-7; TCRdb proposes TRBD1, but this gene call is untestable without DNA. The CDR3 sequence is 13 residues long. Germline CDR1 reads SGHDT; CDR2 reads YYEEEE.

V usage is TRBV5-1 and J usage is TRBJ2-7; TCRdb selects TRBD2, and the lack of DNA leaves this call unchecked. The CDR3 contains 13 residues. The germline V gene has CDR1 SGHRS and CDR2 YFSETQ. Here the CDR3 reads CASSSGGGYEQYF.

This CDR3 is CASSYLMAEVVAIGNTEAFF. The J gene is TRBJ1-1, the V gene TRBV6-2 or TRBV6-3. Germline CDR1 MNHEY, CDR2 SVGEGT. The CDR3 loop spans 20 amino acids.

The chain joins TRBV18 to TRBJ1-1; as DNA is missing, the TRBD1 call by TCRdb cannot be tested. The CDR3 runs 12 residues. Germline CDR1 reads KGHSH; CDR2 reads LQKENI. The CDR3 is CASSPTGNEAFF.

The gene calls are TRBV19 and TRBJ2-3; lacking DNA, the TRBD1 call made by TCRdb goes unchecked. Germline V lookup: CDR1 LNHDA, CDR2 SQIVND (reference sequence). The CDR3 has 14 amino acids. The CDR3 loop is CASTGLTSTDTQYF.

This sequence joins TRBV19 and TRBJ2-7; the D call of TRBD2 rests on TCRdb alone, since no DNA is present to check it. Looked up from germline, CDR1 is LNHDA and CDR2 is SQIVND (reference sequence). The CDR3 extends over 15 amino acids. CDR3 in amino acids: CASNGGASGLYEQYF.